The entry that follows covers one T cell receptor (beta chain) sequence. This sample was included in a study of T-cell reconstitution after alpha-beta-depleted transplantation in children. Molecular barcoding with unique molecular identifiers was used for the TCRbeta library. TCRdb processed the PCR reads anew with MiXCR; each CDR3 protein has one entry. Altogether over 120,000 distinct CDR3 sequences are present, about 9% being singletons, with the ten largest covering around a sixth. Germline CDR1 and CDR2: DFQATT and SNEGSKA (reference sequence). V shed 4 bases and J 4 bases; nucleotides not matched to a gene: 8. This CDR3 comprises 14 residues.

This receptor was taken from a female patient aged 2-9 years who had a stem cell transplant for congenital amegakaryocytic thrombocytopenia, so the T cells may come from the graft donor. V gene TRBV20-1 combines with J gene TRBJ2-5; 8 nucleotides line up with TRBD2. The source was PBMCs, mostly from graft donor cells, collected 180 days after TCRalphabeta/CD19-depleted stem cell transplant. CDR3 protein: CSATSGRDTETQYF. In nucleotides, the CDR3 is TGCAGTGCTACTAGCGGGCGAGACACAGAGACCCAGTACTTC.